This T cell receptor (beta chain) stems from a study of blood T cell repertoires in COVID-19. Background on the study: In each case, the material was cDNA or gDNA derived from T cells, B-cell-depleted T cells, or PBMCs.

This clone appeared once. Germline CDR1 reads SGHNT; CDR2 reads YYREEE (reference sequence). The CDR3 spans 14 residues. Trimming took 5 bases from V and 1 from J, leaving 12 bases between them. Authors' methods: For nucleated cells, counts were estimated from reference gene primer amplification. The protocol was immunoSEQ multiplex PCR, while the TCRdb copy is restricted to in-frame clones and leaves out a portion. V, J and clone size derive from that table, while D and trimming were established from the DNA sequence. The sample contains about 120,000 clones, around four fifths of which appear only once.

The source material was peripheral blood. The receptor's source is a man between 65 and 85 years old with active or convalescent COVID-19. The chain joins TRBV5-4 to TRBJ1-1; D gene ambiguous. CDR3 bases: TGTGCCAGCAGTCGTACGGGTGCGAACACTGAAGCTTTCTTT. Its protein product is CASSRTGANTEAFF.